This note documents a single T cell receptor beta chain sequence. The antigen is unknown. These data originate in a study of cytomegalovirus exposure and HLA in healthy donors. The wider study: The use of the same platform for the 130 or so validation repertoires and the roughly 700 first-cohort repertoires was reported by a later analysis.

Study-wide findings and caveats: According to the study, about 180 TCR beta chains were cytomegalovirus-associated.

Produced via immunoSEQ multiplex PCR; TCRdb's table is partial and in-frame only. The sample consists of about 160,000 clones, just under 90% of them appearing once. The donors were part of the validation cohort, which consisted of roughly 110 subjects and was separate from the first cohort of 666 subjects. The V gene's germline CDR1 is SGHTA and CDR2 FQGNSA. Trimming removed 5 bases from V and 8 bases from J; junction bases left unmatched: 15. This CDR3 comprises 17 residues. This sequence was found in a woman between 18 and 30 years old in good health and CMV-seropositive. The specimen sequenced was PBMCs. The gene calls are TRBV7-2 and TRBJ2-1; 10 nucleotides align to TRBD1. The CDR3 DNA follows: TGTGCCAGCAGCACCGGGACAGGGGTTTACGTATCAGATGAGCAGTTCTTC. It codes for CASSTGTGVYVSDEQFF.